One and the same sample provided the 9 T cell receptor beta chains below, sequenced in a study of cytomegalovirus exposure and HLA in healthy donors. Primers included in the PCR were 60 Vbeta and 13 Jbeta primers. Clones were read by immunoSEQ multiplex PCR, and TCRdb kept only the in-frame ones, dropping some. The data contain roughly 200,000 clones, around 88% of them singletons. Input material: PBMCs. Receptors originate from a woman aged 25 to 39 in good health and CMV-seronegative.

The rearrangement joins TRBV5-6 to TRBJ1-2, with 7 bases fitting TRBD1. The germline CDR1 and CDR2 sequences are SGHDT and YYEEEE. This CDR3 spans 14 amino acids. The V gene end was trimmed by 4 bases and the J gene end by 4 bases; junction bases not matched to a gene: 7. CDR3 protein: CASSQGQAFYGYTF. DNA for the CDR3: TGTGCCAGCAGCCAAGGACAGGCCTTCTATGGCTACACCTTC.

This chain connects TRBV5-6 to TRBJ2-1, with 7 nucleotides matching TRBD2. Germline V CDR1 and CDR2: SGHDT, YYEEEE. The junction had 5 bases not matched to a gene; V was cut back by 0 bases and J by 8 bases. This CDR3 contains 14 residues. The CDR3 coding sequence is TGTGCCAGCAGCTTGGTGGGGCTAGCGGATGAGCAGTTCTTC. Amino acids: CASSLVGLADEQFF.

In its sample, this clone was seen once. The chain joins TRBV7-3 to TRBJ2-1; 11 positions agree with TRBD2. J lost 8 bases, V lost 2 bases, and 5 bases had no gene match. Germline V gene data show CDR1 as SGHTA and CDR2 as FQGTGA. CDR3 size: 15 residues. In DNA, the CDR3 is TGTGCCAGCAGCTTATCTAGCGGGGGGCAGCATGAGCAGTTCTTC. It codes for CASSLSSGGQHEQFF.

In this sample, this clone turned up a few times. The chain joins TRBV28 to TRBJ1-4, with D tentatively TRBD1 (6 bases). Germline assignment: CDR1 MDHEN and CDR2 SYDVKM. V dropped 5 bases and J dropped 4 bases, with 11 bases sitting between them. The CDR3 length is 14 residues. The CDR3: CASSPQGYNEKLFF. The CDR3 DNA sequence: TGTGCCAGCAGTCCCCAGGGGTATAATGAAAAACTGTTTTTT.

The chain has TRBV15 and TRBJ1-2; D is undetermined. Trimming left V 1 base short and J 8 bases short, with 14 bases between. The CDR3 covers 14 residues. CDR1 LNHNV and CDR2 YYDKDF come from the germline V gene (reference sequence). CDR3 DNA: TGTGCCACCAGCAGAGGAGGGCAGGAAAAGGGCTACACCTTC. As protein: CATSRGGQEKGYTF.

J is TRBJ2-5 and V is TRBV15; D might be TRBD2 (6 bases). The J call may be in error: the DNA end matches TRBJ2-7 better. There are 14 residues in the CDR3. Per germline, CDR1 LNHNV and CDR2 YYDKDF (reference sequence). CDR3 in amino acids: CATSRMDYSYEQYF. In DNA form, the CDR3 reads TGTGCCACCAGCAGAATGGACTACTCCTACGAGCAGTACTTC.

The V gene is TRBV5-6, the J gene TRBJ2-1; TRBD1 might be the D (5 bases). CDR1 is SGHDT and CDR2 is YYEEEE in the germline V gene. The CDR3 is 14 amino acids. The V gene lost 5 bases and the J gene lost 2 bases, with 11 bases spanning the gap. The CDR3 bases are TGTGCCAGCAGTTGGGGCTCCACCTACAATGAGCAGTTCTTC. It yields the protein CASSWGSTYNEQFF.

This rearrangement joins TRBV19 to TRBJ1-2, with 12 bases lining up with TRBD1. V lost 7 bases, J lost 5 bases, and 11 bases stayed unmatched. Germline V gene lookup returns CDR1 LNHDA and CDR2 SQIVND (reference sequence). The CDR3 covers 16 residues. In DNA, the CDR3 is TGTGCCAGTACGGGACAGGGGGCCGTTGGTTGGTATGGCTACACCTTC. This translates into CASTGQGAVGWYGYTF.

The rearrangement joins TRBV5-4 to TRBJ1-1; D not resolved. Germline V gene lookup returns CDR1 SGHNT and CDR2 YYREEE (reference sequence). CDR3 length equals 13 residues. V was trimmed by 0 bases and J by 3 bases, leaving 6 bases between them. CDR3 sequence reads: CASSLDLDTEAFF. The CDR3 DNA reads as TGTGCCAGCAGCTTGGACTTGGACACTGAAGCTTTCTTT.